This TCR beta chain emerged from a study of T cell responses to AZD1222 COVID-19 vaccine. Overall study findings and caveats: Increases in Spike-specific TCR breadth and depth were seen after two AZD1222 doses. Researchers took repertoire samples only after the peak T cell response had come. Unmutated variant regions reportedly attract nearly half of all spike-specific TCRs. Most donors were white British and more were female, and clonal diversity was possibly underestimated.

In the case of this clone: Antigen unknown.

Germline values: CDR1 SGHRS, CDR2 YFSETQ. Between the trimmed V and J ends, which lost 4 bases and 0 bases, there was a span of 13 bases. The length of the CDR3 is 16 residues. Libraries were prepared by immunoSEQ multiplex PCR; TCRdb keeps only in-frame clonotypes and omits some of them. The table has 120,000 or so clones, nearly 90% seen once. The sequence derives from an adult in good health. Sample: peripheral blood, taken on day 0 of AZD1222 vaccination. The chain couples TRBV5-1 to TRBJ1-4; D gene unclear. The CDR3: CASSPVDQTTNEKLFF. As DNA, the CDR3 is TGCGCCAGCAGCCCAGTGGACCAAACAACTAATGAAAAACTGTTTTTT.